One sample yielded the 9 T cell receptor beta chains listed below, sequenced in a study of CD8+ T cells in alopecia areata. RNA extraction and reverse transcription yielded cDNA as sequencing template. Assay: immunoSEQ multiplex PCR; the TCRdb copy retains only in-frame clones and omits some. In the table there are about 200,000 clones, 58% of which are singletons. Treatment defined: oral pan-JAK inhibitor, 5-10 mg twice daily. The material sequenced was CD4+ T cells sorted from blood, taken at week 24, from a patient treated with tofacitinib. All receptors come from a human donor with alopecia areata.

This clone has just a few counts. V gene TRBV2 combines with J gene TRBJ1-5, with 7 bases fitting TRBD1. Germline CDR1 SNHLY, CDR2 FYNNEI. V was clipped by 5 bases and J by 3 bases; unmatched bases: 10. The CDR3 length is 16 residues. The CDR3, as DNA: TGTGCCAGCAGTACCGGGCAGGGGGGGACCAATCAGCCCCAGCATTTT. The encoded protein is CASSTGQGGTNQPQHF.

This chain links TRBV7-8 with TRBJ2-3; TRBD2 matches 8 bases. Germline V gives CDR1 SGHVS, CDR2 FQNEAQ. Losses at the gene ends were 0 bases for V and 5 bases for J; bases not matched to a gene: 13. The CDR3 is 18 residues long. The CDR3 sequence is CASSLARTGGPRKDTQYF. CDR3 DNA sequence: TGTGCCAGCAGCTTAGCGAGGACGGGGGGGCCGAGGAAAGATACGCAGTATTTT. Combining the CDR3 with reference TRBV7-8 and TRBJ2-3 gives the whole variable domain GAGVSQSPRYKVAKRGQDVALRCDPISGHVSLFWYQQALGQGPEFLTYFQNEAQLDKSGLPSDRFFAERPEGSVSTLKIQRTQQEDSAVYLCASSLARTGGPRKDTQYFGPGTRLTVL.

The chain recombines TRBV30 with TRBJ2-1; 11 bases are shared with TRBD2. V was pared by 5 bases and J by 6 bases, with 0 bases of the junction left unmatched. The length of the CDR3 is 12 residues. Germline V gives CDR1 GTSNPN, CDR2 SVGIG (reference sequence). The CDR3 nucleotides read TGTGCCTGGGGACTAGCGGGCAATGAGCAGTTCTTC. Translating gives CAWGLAGNEQFF.

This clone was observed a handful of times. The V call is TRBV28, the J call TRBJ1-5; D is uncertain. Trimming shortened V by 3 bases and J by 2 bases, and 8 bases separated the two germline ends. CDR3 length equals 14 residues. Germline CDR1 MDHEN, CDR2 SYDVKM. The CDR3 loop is CASSLGWGNQPQHF. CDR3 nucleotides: TGTGCCAGCAGTTTGGGGTGGGGCAATCAGCCCCAGCATTTT.

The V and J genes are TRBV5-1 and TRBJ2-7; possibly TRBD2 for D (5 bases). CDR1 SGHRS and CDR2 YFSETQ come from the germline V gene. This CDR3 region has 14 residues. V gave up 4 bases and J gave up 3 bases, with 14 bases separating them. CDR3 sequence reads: CASSLAGYLYEQYF. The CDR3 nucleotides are TGCGCCAGCAGCCTAGCAGGTTACCTCTACGAGCAGTACTTC.

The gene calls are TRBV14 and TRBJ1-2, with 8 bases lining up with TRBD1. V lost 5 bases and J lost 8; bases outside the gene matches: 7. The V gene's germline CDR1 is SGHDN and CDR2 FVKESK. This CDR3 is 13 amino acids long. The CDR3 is CASSSDRGWGYTF. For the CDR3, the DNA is TGTGCCAGCAGCTCTGACAGGGGTTGGGGCTACACCTTC.

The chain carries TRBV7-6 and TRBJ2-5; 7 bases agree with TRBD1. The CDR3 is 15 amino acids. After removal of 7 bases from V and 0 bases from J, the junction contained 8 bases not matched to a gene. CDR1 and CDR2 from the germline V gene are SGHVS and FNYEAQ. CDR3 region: CASTPETGYQETQYF. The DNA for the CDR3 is TGTGCCAGCACCCCCGAGACAGGGTACCAAGAGACCCAGTACTTC.

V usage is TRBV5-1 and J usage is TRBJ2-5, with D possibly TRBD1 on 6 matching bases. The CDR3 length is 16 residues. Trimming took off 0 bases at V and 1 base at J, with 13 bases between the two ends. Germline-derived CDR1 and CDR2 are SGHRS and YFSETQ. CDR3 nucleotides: TGCGCCAGCAGCTTGGCCCTTGGGGACACCCAAGAGACCCAGTACTTC. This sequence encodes CASSLALGDTQETQYF.

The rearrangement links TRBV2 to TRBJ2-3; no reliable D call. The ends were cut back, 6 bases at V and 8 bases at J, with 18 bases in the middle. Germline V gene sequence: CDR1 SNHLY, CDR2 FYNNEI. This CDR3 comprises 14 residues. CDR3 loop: CASRRLGSGVTQYF. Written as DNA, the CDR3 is TGTGCCAGCAGGCGCCTAGGGTCCGGAGTTACGCAGTATTTT. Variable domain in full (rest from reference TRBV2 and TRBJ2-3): EPEVTQTPSHQVTQMGQEVILRCVPISNHLYFYWYRQILGQKVEFLVSFYNNEISEKSEIFDDQFSVERPDGSNFTLKIRSTKLEDSAMYFCASRRLGSGVTQYFGPGTRLTVL.